This is a list of T cell receptor beta chains from one sample in a study of blood T cell repertoires in COVID-19. TCRdb keeps only in-frame clones here, not all; method: immunoSEQ multiplex PCR. The sample holds hundreds of thousands of clones; around 90% are singletons and the top ten take 10%. Specimen: peripheral blood. The receptors here all came from a woman in her 70s with COVID-19, enrolled during active disease. The CDR3 runs from the conserved cysteine through the conserved F or W. The D gene is left open where the match is weak. Only part of the rows carry a size: once, few, many, or a class if the clone is expanded.

TRBJ2-1 TRBD2 - TRBV24-1 CATSDSSPGLAGAPSSYNEQFF TGTGCCACCAGTGATTCATCGCCCGGACTAGCGGGAGCCCCGAGCTCCTACAATGAGCAGTTCTTC
TRBJ1-1 - - TRBV5-1 CASSLNQGMNTEAFF TGCGCCAGCAGCTTGAACCAGGGGATGAACACTGAAGCTTTCTTT
TRBJ1-1 - - TRBV7-3 CASSLSGATEAFF TGTGCCAGCAGCTTAAGCGGGGCCACTGAAGCTTTCTTT
TRBJ2-5 - - TRBV27 CASQQGYNQETQYF TGTGCCAGCCAACAGGGTTATAACCAAGAGACCCAGTACTTC
TRBJ1-5 - - TRBV7-9 CASSLQWNQPQHF TGTGCCAGCAGCCTCCAGTGGAATCAGCCCCAGCATTTT
TRBJ2-5 - - TRBV6-5 CASRHQGRETQYF TGTGCCAGCAGACACCAGGGTAGGGAGACCCAGTACTTC
TRBJ2-7 - - TRBV7-2 CASTSSYEQYF TGTGCCAGCACGAGCTCCTACGAGCAGTACTTC
TRBJ2-1 TRBD2 - TRBV28 CASSSRGDEQFF TGTGCCAGCAGTTCCCGGGGGGATGAGCAGTTCTTC
TRBJ1-6 - - TRBV20-1 CSASGTGQLDSPLHF TGCAGTGCTAGTGGGACCGGACAGCTGGATTCACCCCTCCACTTT
TRBJ1-5 - - TRBV7-2 CASSSLIGFQPQHF TGTGCCAGCAGCTCCCTTATCGGGTTTCAGCCCCAGCATTTT
TRBJ2-3 TRBD1 - TRBV19 CASSTQGSTDTQYF TGTGCCAGTAGCACACAGGGGAGCACAGATACGCAGTATTTT
TRBJ2-2 TRBD1 - TRBV24-1 CATSDLTGGETGELFF TGTGCCACCAGTGATCTAACAGGGGGCGAAACCGGGGAGCTGTTTTTT
TRBJ1-2 TRBD1 - TRBV6-5 CASSRTTGAYGYTF TGTGCCAGCAGCCGCACAACAGGGGCTTATGGCTACACCTTC
TRBJ2-7 TRBD1 - TRBV5-6 CASSLVPGQGAYEQYF TGTGCCAGCAGCTTGGTACCAGGACAGGGGGCCTACGAGCAGTACTTC
TRBJ2-7 - - TRBV3-1/TRBV3-2 CASSPLGGSYEQYF TGTGCCAGCAGCCCTCTGGGAGGATCCTACGAGCAGTACTTC
TRBJ1-5 TRBD1 - TRBV7-2 CASSLVGTGSNQPQHF TGTGCCAGCAGCTTAGTCGGGACAGGGAGCAATCAGCCCCAGCATTTT
TRBJ1-2 - once TRBV25-1 CASSGALGYTF TGTGCCAGCAGCGGAGCCCTCGGCTACACCTTC
TRBJ2-5 TRBD2 - TRBV27 CASSPHRAGGETQYF TGTGCCAGCAGTCCGCATCGAGCGGGAGGAGAGACCCAGTACTTC
TRBJ1-5 - - TRBV6-6 CASTSQLRGGGQPQHF TGTGCCAGCACCTCTCAGCTGAGGGGGGGAGGGCAGCCCCAGCATTTT
TRBJ2-7 - - TRBV3-1/TRBV3-2 CASSHEDSPRSYEQYF TGTGCCAGCAGCCATGAAGACAGCCCAAGAAGCTACGAGCAGTACTTC
TRBJ2-7 - - TRBV5-1 CASREGFSYEQYF TGCGCCAGCAGGGAGGGTTTTTCCTACGAGCAGTACTTC
TRBJ2-1 TRBD2 - TRBV28 CASSFSGPAGVPEQFF TGTGCCAGCAGTTTCTCAGGTCCAGCGGGAGTTCCTGAGCAGTTCTTC
TRBJ2-6 TRBD1 - TRBV28 CASRRGTGTSGANVLTF TGTGCCAGCAGGCGAGGGACAGGGACCTCTGGGGCCAACGTCCTGACTTTC
TRBJ1-6 - - TRBV6-6 CASSHRDTSSYNSPLHF TGTGCCAGCAGTCACCGGGACACGAGCTCCTATAATTCACCCCTCCACTTT
TRBJ2-1 - - TRBV4-1 CASSQDHVSSYNEQFF TGCGCCAGCAGCCAAGATCACGTTAGCTCCTACAATGAGCAGTTCTTC
TRBJ1-1 - - TRBV12-2 CASRPTGIMNTEAFF TGTGCAAGTCGCCCGACAGGAATCATGAACACTGAAGCTTTCTTT
TRBJ1-5 TRBD1 - TRBV12-3/TRBV12-4 CASSGGGNQPQHF TGTGCCAGCTCAGGGGGCGGCAATCAGCCCCAGCATTTT